Listed below are T cell receptor beta chains from one sample, sequenced in a study of blood T cell repertoires in COVID-19. Only in-frame clones appear in the TCRdb table, and some are missing; sequencing was by immunoSEQ multiplex PCR. The sample yields more than 30,000 clones, 70% to 90% seen once. The specimen was peripheral blood. The origin of the receptors is a man in his fifties or sixties with active COVID-19. Both conserved end residues are part of each CDR3. Fields, in order: clone size, J gene, V gene, D gene, CDR3 protein, CDR3 DNA. D genes are given only for firm matches. The listing skips clone size in some rows; elsewhere it reads once, few, many or a size class.

>NA|TRBJ2-5|TRBV4-2|NA
CASSQTRVLAQETQYF
TGTGCCAGCAGCCAAACCAGGGTGTTAGCACAAGAGACCCAGTACTTC
>NA|TRBJ1-4|TRBV11-2|TRBD1
CASSSGTGGRNEKLFF
TGTGCCAGCAGCTCTGGGACAGGGGGCAGGAATGAAAAACTGTTTTTT
>NA|TRBJ1-4|TRBV3-1/TRBV3-2|TRBD1
CASSPTDRGKSNEKLFF
TGTGCCAGCAGCCCTACGGACAGGGGGAAGTCTAATGAAAAACTGTTTTTT
>NA|TRBJ2-3|TRBV29-1|TRBD2
CSVVGLAGTSTDTQYF
TGCAGCGTTGTAGGACTAGCGGGTACTAGCACAGATACGCAGTATTTT
>NA|TRBJ2-1|TRBV7-3|NA
CASSLNPLAEQFF
TGTGCCAGCAGCTTAAACCCTCTGGCTGAGCAGTTCTTC
>NA|TRBJ1-5|TRBV4-1|NA
CASSQPGIANPPQHF
TGCGCCAGCAGCCAACCAGGGATAGCAAATCCGCCCCAGCATTTT
>NA|TRBJ1-5|TRBV7-2|TRBD1
CASSLETGEQPQHF
TGTGCCAGCAGCTTAGAGACAGGGGAGCAGCCCCAGCATTTT
>NA|TRBJ1-1|TRBV5-1|NA
CASSLEPGYTEAFF
TGCGCCAGCAGCTTGGAGCCGGGATACACTGAAGCTTTCTTT
>NA|TRBJ2-7|TRBV5-8|NA
CASSLQFAGKYEQYF
TGTGCCAGCAGCTTGCAATTTGCAGGGAAGTACGAGCAGTACTTC
>NA|TRBJ2-3|TRBV5-6|NA
CASSLLETDTQYF
TGTGCCAGCAGCTTGTTGGAGACAGATACGCAGTATTTT
>NA|TRBJ2-3|TRBV5-4|TRBD2
CASSLGTSGGTDTQYF
TGTGCCAGCAGCTTGGGGACTAGCGGGGGCACAGATACGCAGTATTTT
>NA|TRBJ1-2|TRBV19|TRBD1
CASNDRGRGRIYGYTF
TGTGCCAGTAACGATAGAGGCAGGGGGCGAATCTATGGCTACACCTTC
>NA|TRBJ1-2|TRBV7-2|NA
CASSFQGLGYTF
TGTGCCAGCAGCTTCCAGGGCCTCGGCTACACCTTC
>NA|TRBJ2-5|TRBV5-5|NA
CASSLASRFQETQYF
TGTGCCAGCAGCTTGGCCTCGCGGTTCCAAGAGACCCAGTACTTC
>NA|TRBJ1-5|TRBV10-3|TRBD1
CAISGEGQGDQPQHF
TGTGCCATCAGTGGTGAGGGACAGGGGGATCAGCCCCAGCATTTT
>NA|TRBJ1-2|TRBV2|TRBD1
CASTLQGSGYTF
TGTGCCAGCACCCTACAGGGGAGTGGCTACACCTTC
>NA|TRBJ2-5|TRBV18|NA
CASSRGQQETQYF
TGTGCCAGCTCACGGGGGCAGCAAGAGACCCAGTACTTC
>NA|TRBJ2-1|TRBV30|NA
CAWGRGSNSRDEQFF
TGTGCCTGGGGTCGAGGAAGCAATTCTCGAGATGAGCAGTTCTTC
>once|TRBJ1-5|TRBV19|NA
CASTSRGGERNQPQHF
TGTGCCAGTACCTCAAGGGGGGGGGAGAGAAATCAGCCCCAGCATTTT
>few|TRBJ2-1|TRBV5-1|TRBD2
CASSPTGTSGSYSYNEQFF
TGCGCCAGCAGCCCAACCGGGACTAGCGGCAGCTACTCCTACAATGAGCAGTTCTTC
>NA|TRBJ2-7|TRBV7-3|TRBD1
CASSLTGQGNEQYF
TGTGCCAGCAGCTTAACGGGACAGGGGAACGAGCAGTACTTC
>NA|TRBJ1-6|TRBV2|NA
CASSEARNSPLHF
TGTGCCAGCAGTGAAGCCCGTAATTCACCCCTCCACTTT
>NA|TRBJ2-1|TRBV5-1|NA
CASSPGRGEDEQFF
TGCGCCAGCAGCCCCGGTCGAGGGGAGGATGAGCAGTTCTTC
>NA|TRBJ1-1|TRBV19|NA
CASSTTANTEAFF
TGTGCCAGTAGTACTACAGCAAACACTGAAGCTTTCTTT
>NA|TRBJ2-1|TRBV5-4|NA
CASSFPAVSSYNEQFF
TGTGCCAGCAGCTTTCCCGCGGTGAGCTCCTACAATGAGCAGTTCTTC
>NA|TRBJ2-3|TRBV30|TRBD2
CAWSVVGLEVLTDTQYF
TGTGCCTGGAGTGTCGTTGGACTAGAGGTCCTTACAGATACGCAGTATTTT
>NA|TRBJ2-3|TRBV5-1|TRBD1
CASSPGQGADTQYF
TGCGCCAGCAGCCCTGGACAGGGGGCAGATACGCAGTATTTT
>NA|TRBJ2-1|TRBV5-1|NA
CASSSTSGNNEQFF
TGCGCCAGCAGCTCGACTAGTGGCAACAATGAGCAGTTCTTC
>NA|TRBJ1-1|TRBV4-1|NA
CASSPSKNTEAFF
TGCGCCAGCAGCCCTAGCAAAAACACTGAAGCTTTCTTT
>NA|TRBJ2-3|TRBV30|NA
CAWSRGDTQYF
TGTGCCTGGAGTCGCGGGGATACGCAGTATTTT
>once|TRBJ1-2|TRBV6-5|TRBD1
CASSGTAPIYGYTF
TGTGCCAGCAGCGGGACAGCTCCAATCTATGGCTACACCTTC
>NA|TRBJ1-1|TRBV15|NA
CATSRTQNTEAFF
TGTGCCACCAGCAGGACTCAGAACACTGAAGCTTTCTTT
>NA|TRBJ2-7|TRBV6-1|NA
CASSDGGTYFYEQYF
TGTGCCAGCAGTGATGGGGGGACCTATTTTTACGAGCAGTACTTC
>once|TRBJ1-2|TRBV4-2|TRBD1
CASSPPGQGDVYGYTF
TGTGCCAGCAGCCCACCGGGACAGGGGGACGTCTATGGCTACACCTTC
>NA|TRBJ2-1|TRBV7-8|TRBD1
CASSLGTGGNEQFF
TGTGCCAGCAGCTTAGGAACAGGGGGAAATGAGCAGTTCTTC
>NA|TRBJ2-3|TRBV7-9|NA
CASSLEDTQYF
TGTGCCAGCAGCTTGGAGGATACGCAGTATTTT
>NA|TRBJ2-1|TRBV4-1|NA
CASSQWRLHNEQFF
TGCGCCAGCAGCCAGTGGAGGCTCCACAATGAGCAGTTCTTC
>once|TRBJ1-3|TRBV7-2|NA
CASSPLGGRLNTIYF
TGTGCCAGCAGCCCACTAGGGGGTAGGCTGAACACCATATATTTT
>NA|TRBJ2-7|TRBV7-8|NA
CASSLVPLTGYEQYF
TGTGCCAGCAGCTTAGTCCCCTTAACGGGCTACGAGCAGTACTTC
>few|TRBJ2-2|TRBV2|TRBD2
CASSELAGGGELFF
TGTGCCAGCAGTGAGCTAGCGGGAGGTGGGGAGCTGTTTTTT
>few|TRBJ2-2|TRBV4-3|NA
CASSQDLPGALANTGELFF
TGCGCCAGCAGCCAAGATCTCCCAGGGGCGCTCGCGAACACCGGGGAGCTGTTTTTT
>NA|TRBJ2-3|TRBV29-1|NA
CSVDQGGTQYF
TGCAGCGTTGATCAGGGAGGTACGCAGTATTTT
>NA|TRBJ2-5|TRBV7-7|TRBD2
CASSTGLAGGTVETQYF
TGTGCCAGCAGTACAGGGCTAGCGGGAGGGACGGTAGAGACCCAGTACTTC
>NA|TRBJ1-6|TRBV27|NA
CASRWQGGSPLHF
TGTGCCAGCAGGTGGCAGGGCGGCTCACCCCTCCACTTT
>NA|TRBJ1-6|TRBV10-3|TRBD1
CAIRVDRGDNSPLHF
TGTGCCATCAGGGTTGACAGGGGGGATAATTCACCCCTCCACTTT
>NA|TRBJ2-7|TRBV3-1/TRBV3-2|NA
CASSPQLGVASEQYF
TGTGCCAGCAGCCCCCAATTAGGGGTTGCAAGCGAGCAGTACTTC
>NA|TRBJ2-1|TRBV18|NA
CASSTEGGIYNEQFF
TGTGCCAGCTCGACGGAGGGCGGGATATACAATGAGCAGTTCTTC
>NA|TRBJ1-5|TRBV6-4|NA
CASTNLKTHAGNQPQHF
TGTGCCAGCACTAATCTTAAGACCCATGCGGGCAATCAGCCCCAGCATTTT
>NA|TRBJ2-1|TRBV18|TRBD2
CASSPDKGLGFYEQFF
TGTGCCAGCTCACCAGATAAAGGACTAGGTTTTTATGAGCAGTTCTTC
>NA|TRBJ2-3|TRBV19|TRBD2
CASSIVSSGRFTDTQYF
TGTGCCAGTAGTATAGTATCCAGCGGGAGATTCACAGATACGCAGTATTTT
>NA|TRBJ1-2|TRBV18|TRBD1
CASSPQGADYGYTF
TGTGCCAGCTCACCGCAGGGGGCTGACTATGGCTACACCTTC
>NA|TRBJ2-6|TRBV7-3|NA
CASSLGAGGPPGANVLTF
TGTGCCAGCAGCTTGGGAGCTGGGGGCCCCCCGGGGGCCAACGTCCTGACTTTC
>NA|TRBJ1-5|TRBV6-1|NA
CASSESERQPQHF
TGTGCCAGCAGTGAATCAGAGAGGCAGCCCCAGCATTTT
>NA|TRBJ1-4|TRBV4-1|TRBD1
CASSQPGQRARSEKLFF
TGCGCCAGCAGCCAACCGGGACAGAGGGCGCGGAGTGAAAAACTGTTTTTT